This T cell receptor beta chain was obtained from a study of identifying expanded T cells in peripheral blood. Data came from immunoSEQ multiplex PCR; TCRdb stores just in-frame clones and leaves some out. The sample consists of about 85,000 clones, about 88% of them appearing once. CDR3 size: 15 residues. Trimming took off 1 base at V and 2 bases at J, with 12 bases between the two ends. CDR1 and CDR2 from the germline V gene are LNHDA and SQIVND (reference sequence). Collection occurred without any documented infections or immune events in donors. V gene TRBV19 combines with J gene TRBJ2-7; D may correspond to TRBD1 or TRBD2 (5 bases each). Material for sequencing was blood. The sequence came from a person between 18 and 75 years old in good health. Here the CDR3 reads CASSIGSGQTYEQYF. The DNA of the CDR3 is TGTGCCAGTAGTATAGGGTCGGGGCAGACCTACGAGCAGTACTTC.